These T cell receptor beta chains were read from a single sample in a study of OX40 agonist ivuxolimab in advanced cancers. Assay: immunoSEQ multiplex PCR; the TCRdb copy retains only in-frame clones and omits some. Here the sample spans 72,000 or so clones, 80% to 90% being singletons. Sequencing used CD4+ or CD8+ T cells sorted from blood, obtained in a trial of the OX40 agonist ivuxolimab. Receptors originate from an adult with an advanced solid tumor such as melanoma, head and neck, liver or kidney cancer. CDR3s include the opening cysteine and the closing phenylalanine or tryptophan. A D gene is named only where the DNA matches it firmly. Clone size is not always given. Where it is, it says once, few, many or a class for expanded clones.

V: TRBV18
D: -
size: -
J: TRBJ2-3
DNA: TGTGCCAGCTCACCCCTCTTTTCGGATAGCACAGATACGCAGTATTTT
CDR3: CASSPLFSDSTDTQYF

V: TRBV6-1
D: -
size: -
J: TRBJ1-1
DNA: TGTGCCAGCAGTGGTACAGCGAACACTGAAGCTTTCTTT
CDR3: CASSGTANTEAFF

V: TRBV11-2
D: -
size: -
J: TRBJ1-2
DNA: TGTGCCAGCAGCTTATCCCTAGGGATTGGCTACACCTTC
CDR3: CASSLSLGIGYTF

V: TRBV7-8
D: -
size: -
J: TRBJ1-5
DNA: TGTGCCAGCAGCGGGCTCAGGGGACCAAATCAGCCCCAGCATTTT
CDR3: CASSGLRGPNQPQHF

V: TRBV29-1
D: -
size: -
J: TRBJ2-5
DNA: TGCAGCGTTAGAGGACGGTTGCAAGAGACCCAGTACTTC
CDR3: CSVRGRLQETQYF

V: TRBV5-4
D: -
size: once
J: TRBJ2-5
DNA: TGTGCCAGCAGACAAGGGGTTGTGGAGACCCAGTACTTC
CDR3: CASRQGVVETQYF

V: TRBV19
D: -
size: -
J: TRBJ2-3
DNA: TGTGCCAGTAGTAATCTTCGTACGCAGTATTTT
CDR3: CASSNLRTQYF

V: TRBV6-6
D: -
size: once
J: TRBJ1-1
DNA: TGTGCCAGCAGTTACTCGTTGGGGAACACTGAAGCTTTCTTT
CDR3: CASSYSLGNTEAFF

V: TRBV2
D: -
size: few
J: TRBJ1-5
DNA: TGTGCCAGCAGTGGCCGGTTGAATCAGCCCCAGCATTTT
CDR3: CASSGRLNQPQHF

V: TRBV7-2
D: TRBD1
size: -
J: TRBJ2-3
DNA: TGTGCCAGCAGCATAGGACAGGGGGGGACAGATACGCAGTATTTT
CDR3: CASSIGQGGTDTQYF

V: TRBV18
D: -
size: -
J: TRBJ2-2
DNA: TGTGCCAGCTCGCGAGCGACAGGACCGAACACCGGGGAGCTGTTTTTT
CDR3: CASSRATGPNTGELFF

V: TRBV19
D: TRBD2
size: -
J: TRBJ2-2
DNA: TGTGCCAGTAGTAGAACCGGGACTAGGGTCACCGGGGAGCTGTTTTTT
CDR3: CASSRTGTRVTGELFF

V: TRBV4-1
D: -
size: -
J: TRBJ2-2
DNA: TGCGCCAGCAGCCAAGGGACTGTGAACACCGGGGAGCTGTTTTTT
CDR3: CASSQGTVNTGELFF

V: TRBV20-1
D: -
size: -
J: TRBJ2-5
DNA: TGCAGTGCTAGGGGATCCGAGACCCAGTACTTC
CDR3: CSARGSETQYF

V: TRBV11-3
D: -
size: -
J: TRBJ2-5
DNA: TGTGCCAGCAGCTTAGTGGAGGAGACCCAGTACTTC
CDR3: CASSLVEETQYF

V: TRBV25-1
D: -
size: -
J: TRBJ2-2
DNA: TGTGCCAGCAGTGTTTGGGGGAAGGACGGGGAGCTGTTTTTT
CDR3: CASSVWGKDGELFF

V: TRBV11-2
D: -
size: once
J: TRBJ2-5
DNA: TGTGCCAGCAGCTCGAACGGAGAGACCCAGTACTTC
CDR3: CASSSNGETQYF

V: TRBV7-9
D: TRBD2
size: once
J: TRBJ2-1
DNA: TGTGCCAGCAGCTTAGATCCGGGACTAGCGGGATATGAGCAGTTCTTC
CDR3: CASSLDPGLAGYEQFF

V: TRBV28
D: TRBD2
size: -
J: TRBJ2-5
DNA: TGTGCCAGCAGTTCCCACTCGGGACTAGCGGGAGGGCGGGGAGAGACCCAGTACTTC
CDR3: CASSSHSGLAGGRGETQYF

V: TRBV28
D: -
size: -
J: TRBJ2-5
DNA: TGTGCCAGCAGTTTCGGGCAGGGTGGCCAAGAGACCCAGTACTTC
CDR3: CASSFGQGGQETQYF

V: TRBV11-2
D: TRBD2
size: few
J: TRBJ2-7
DNA: TGTGCCAGCAGCTTAGAGCCTAGCGGTGAGCAGTACTTC
CDR3: CASSLEPSGEQYF

V: TRBV11-2
D: TRBD2
size: -
J: TRBJ2-5
DNA: TGTGCCAGCAGCTTATTTGCCGGGGGGTACCAAGAGACCCAGTACTTC
CDR3: CASSLFAGGYQETQYF

V: TRBV11-3
D: TRBD1
size: -
J: TRBJ2-7
DNA: TGTGCCAGCAGCACCCGGGACAGCTCCTACGAGCAGTACTTC
CDR3: CASSTRDSSYEQYF

V: TRBV18
D: -
size: -
J: TRBJ2-2
DNA: TGTGCCAGCTCACCACTGGGGTACACCGGGGAGCTGTTTTTT
CDR3: CASSPLGYTGELFF

V: TRBV6-5
D: TRBD1
size: -
J: TRBJ1-4
DNA: TGTGCCAGCAGGGGGACAGGGCGTGAAAAACTGTTTTTT
CDR3: CASRGTGREKLFF

V: TRBV6-6
D: -
size: -
J: TRBJ1-5
DNA: TGTGCCAGCAGACAGGGTAGTTCGGCCCAGCATTTT
CDR3: CASRQGSSAQHF

V: TRBV4-2
D: TRBD2
size: -
J: TRBJ2-3
DNA: TGTGCCAGCAGCCAAGATGGGCTAGCGGGACAATATACGCAGTATTTT
CDR3: CASSQDGLAGQYTQYF

V: TRBV9
D: -
size: -
J: TRBJ1-2
DNA: TGTGCCAGCAGCGTAGGCCAGGGCTCCTATGGCTACACCTTC
CDR3: CASSVGQGSYGYTF

V: TRBV5-1
D: TRBD2
size: -
J: TRBJ2-3
DNA: TGCGCCAGCAGTTCTGGACTAGCGGGAGGGGGGTCAGATACGCAGTATTTT
CDR3: CASSSGLAGGGSDTQYF

V: TRBV6-5
D: TRBD2
size: -
J: TRBJ2-7
DNA: TGTGCCAGCAGGGGAGCGGGACCAACCTACGAGCAGTACTTC
CDR3: CASRGAGPTYEQYF

V: TRBV5-1
D: -
size: -
J: TRBJ1-3
DNA: TGCGCCAGCAGCTTGTCCTCCGGTCTCTCTGGAAACACCATATATTTT
CDR3: CASSLSSGLSGNTIYF

V: TRBV11-3
D: TRBD1
size: few
J: TRBJ2-2
DNA: TGTGCCAGCAGCTCGAACCCTCCGGGACAGCCGAACACCGGGGAGCTGTTTTTT
CDR3: CASSSNPPGQPNTGELFF

V: TRBV4-2
D: TRBD1
size: -
J: TRBJ1-1
DNA: TGTGCCAGCAGCCAAGATTTGACAGGGGGTCTGAACACTGAAGCTTTCTTT
CDR3: CASSQDLTGGLNTEAFF

V: TRBV28
D: -
size: -
J: TRBJ1-2
DNA: TGTGCCAGCAGTTTACAAGGGGCTTGGGGCTACACCTTC
CDR3: CASSLQGAWGYTF

V: TRBV27
D: TRBD1
size: -
J: TRBJ1-4
DNA: TGTGCCAGCTCCTCCAGGACAGGGGGAGAAAAACTGTTTTTT
CDR3: CASSSRTGGEKLFF

V: TRBV18
D: -
size: -
J: TRBJ2-3
DNA: TGTGCCAGCTCACCATTATCCGGGACTAGCACAGATACGCAGTATTTT
CDR3: CASSPLSGTSTDTQYF

V: TRBV5-1
D: -
size: -
J: TRBJ2-7
DNA: TGCGCCAGCAGCAGGGGGGACAGCTCCTACGAGCAGTACTTC
CDR3: CASSRGDSSYEQYF